The entry that follows covers one T cell receptor (beta chain) sequence. The data were obtained in a study of cytomegalovirus exposure and HLA in healthy donors. CDR3 length: 14 amino acids. Germline CDR1 is SEHNR and CDR2 is FQNEAQ (reference sequence). V dropped 7 bases and J dropped 2 bases, with 14 bases sitting between them. PCR amplification relied on 60 Vbeta primers (plus 13 Jbeta primers). Generated by immunoSEQ multiplex PCR, the TCRdb table keeps only in-frame clones and is missing some. The sample includes about 140,000 clones, about three quarters of them seen just once. This receptor was identified in a man in his forties or fifties in good health and CMV-seropositive. Sequencing used PBMCs. The chain couples TRBV7-9 to TRBJ1-2; no clear D gene. CDR3 sequence (DNA): TGTGCCAGCAAGGCGGCAGCGATGAACTATGGCTACACCTTC. Translating gives CASKAAAMNYGYTF. Drawing the rest from reference TRBV7-9 and TRBJ1-2, the complete variable domain is DTGVSQNPRHKITKRGQNVTFRCDPISEHNRLYWYRQTLGQGPEFLTYFQNEAQLEKSRLLSDRFSAERPKGSFSTLEIQRTEQGDSAMYLCASKAAAMNYGYTFGSGTRLTVV.